Described below is a single TCR beta chain sequence and its context. The data were taken from a study of blood T cell repertoires in COVID-19. The assay was immunoSEQ multiplex PCR, and TCRdb's table has in-frame clones only and misses some. There are about 150,000 clones in the sample; 70% to 90% occur only once, and around 8.1% lies in the top ten. The receptor's source is a woman aged 60 to 75 with COVID-19, enrolled during active disease. Sequenced sample: peripheral blood.

The CDR3 region has the DNA TGTGCCAGCAGCCCCCCCCTAGCTAACAATGAGCAGTTCTTC. Encoded protein: CASSPPLANNEQFF. The V gene is TRBV7-9, the J gene TRBJ2-1, with TRBD2 as a possible D gene (5 bases). Deletions cut 5 bases from V and 5 bases from J, with 13 bases between. CDR3 length: 14 amino acids. Looked up from germline, CDR1 is SEHNR and CDR2 is FQNEAQ (reference sequence).